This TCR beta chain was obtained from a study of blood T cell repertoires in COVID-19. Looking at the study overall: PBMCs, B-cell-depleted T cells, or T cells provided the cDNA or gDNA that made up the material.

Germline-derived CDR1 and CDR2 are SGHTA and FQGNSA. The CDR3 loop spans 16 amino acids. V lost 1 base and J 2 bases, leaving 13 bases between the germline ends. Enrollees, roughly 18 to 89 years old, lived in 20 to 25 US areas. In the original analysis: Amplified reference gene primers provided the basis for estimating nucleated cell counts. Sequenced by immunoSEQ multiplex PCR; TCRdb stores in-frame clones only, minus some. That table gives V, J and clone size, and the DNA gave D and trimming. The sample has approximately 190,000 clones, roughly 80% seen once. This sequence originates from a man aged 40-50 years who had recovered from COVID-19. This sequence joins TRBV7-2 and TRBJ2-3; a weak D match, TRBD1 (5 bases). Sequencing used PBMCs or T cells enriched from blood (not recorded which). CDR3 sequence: CASSLVGAGVTDTQYF. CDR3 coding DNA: TGTGCCAGCAGCTTAGTAGGGGCTGGAGTCACAGATACGCAGTATTTT.